The rows below give T cell receptor beta chains drawn from one sample of a study of T cell repertoires in cytomegalovirus infection. One entry per CDR3 protein results from TCRdb running MiXCR on the reads. The sample comprises some 160,000 distinct CDR3 sequences, about 15% of which are singletons, and approximately 18% rests with the top ten. Sequenced sample: CD8+ T cells from PBMCs. The source is a human donor in good health (CMV status not recorded). Some clones in this sample may be carry-over from other donors' samples. Both conserved end residues are part of each CDR3. Each record gives: D gene, clone size, V gene, J gene, CDR3 DNA, CDR3 protein. A D gene is named only where the DNA matches it firmly. A clone size is listed for some rows: how often the clone was seen (once, few, many), or a class if it is expanded.

-,few,TRBV28,TRBJ2-7,TGTGCCAGCAGTTTAGCCGGGGCCACCTACGAGCAGTACTTC,CASSLAGATYEQYF
TRBD1,-,TRBV28,TRBJ2-1,TGTGCCAGCAGCCCCCGGGCCCGTAGGACAGGGGCCGTGGGTGAGCAGTTCTTC,CASSPRARRTGAVGEQFF
TRBD1,-,TRBV7-6,TRBJ2-3,TGTGCCAGCAGCTTACGGACAGGGAGCACAGATACGCAGTATTTT,CASSLRTGSTDTQYF
TRBD2,-,TRBV15,TRBJ2-3,TGTGCCACCAGCAGAGAAGGGGAGGGGTCAGATACGCAGTATTTT,CATSREGEGSDTQYF
TRBD2,few,TRBV28,TRBJ2-7,TGTGCCAGCAGTGTTATCACGGGACTAGCGGGATACGAGCAGTACTTC,CASSVITGLAGYEQYF
TRBD1,-,TRBV6-1,TRBJ2-2,TGTGCCAGTGATAGCCGCAGGGGGCCGAACACCGGGGAGCTGTTTTTT,CASDSRRGPNTGELFF
TRBD2,-,TRBV7-2,TRBJ2-1,TGTGCCAGCAGCCGCCTTGTGACTAGCGCTAACAATGAGCAGTTCTTC,CASSRLVTSANNEQFF
-,-,TRBV7-9,TRBJ1-1,TGTGCCTTGAGTGAAGGGAACACTGAAGCTTTCTTT,CALSEGNTEAFF
-,few,TRBV6-2/TRBV6-3,TRBJ2-3,TGTGCCAGCAGTTACTCGATCGGTGTGACAGATACGCAGTATTTT,CASSYSIGVTDTQYF
-,-,TRBV7-6,TRBJ2-1,TGTGCCAGCAGCCCCCACCCGGAATATGAGCAGTTCTTC,CASSPHPEYEQFF
-,-,TRBV7-6,TRBJ2-7,TGTGCCAGCAGCTTAGGGAGCGGACCATCCTACGAGCAGTACTTC,CASSLGSGPSYEQYF
-,few,TRBV6-2/TRBV6-3,TRBJ2-7,TGTGCCAGCAGGCCAGGGACCTCGTCCTACGAGCAGTACTTC,CASRPGTSSYEQYF
TRBD2,-,TRBV28,TRBJ2-3,TGTGCCAGCAGTTTATATGGGGGACGGTTGGGCCGGGGGGCAGATACGCAGTATTTT,CASSLYGGRLGRGADTQYF
TRBD2,few,TRBV6-2/TRBV6-3,TRBJ2-7,TGTGCCAGCAGTTACTCCTCCGTAGGCGGGAGCTACGAGCAGTACTTC,CASSYSSVGGSYEQYF
-,few,TRBV7-9,TRBJ2-1,TGTGCCAGCAGCCCCCCCACAGGGCCGGACAATGAGCAGTTCTTC,CASSPPTGPDNEQFF
-,once,TRBV11-2,TRBJ1-4,TGTGCCAGCAGCTTACTCGCCCGGGTTCGGGAAAAACTGTTTTTT,CASSLLARVREKLFF
-,-,TRBV28,TRBJ2-2,TGTCCCAGCAGTTTAATCAGATTCAACACCGGGGAGCTGTTTTTT,CPSSLIRFNTGELFF
TRBD2,-,TRBV7-6,TRBJ2-3,TGTGCCAGCAGCTTGAGCGGGGGGTTAGATACGCAGTATTTT,CASSLSGGLDTQYF
-,-,TRBV6-2/TRBV6-3,TRBJ1-1,TGTGCCAGCAGTTCTGGACTGAGTAACACTGAAGCTTTCTTT,CASSSGLSNTEAFF
-,few,TRBV12-3/TRBV12-4,TRBJ2-2,TGTGCCAGCAGTTTTTCAGGGTCCGGGGAGCTGTTTTTT,CASSFSGSGELFF
-,-,TRBV4-2,TRBJ1-2,TGTGCCAGCAGCGCGGGTGGTCCCTCTGGCTACACCTTC,CASSAGGPSGYTF
-,few,TRBV6-2/TRBV6-3,TRBJ2-7,TGTGCCAGCAGTTTGCCTCCATTCTACGAGCAGTACTTC,CASSLPPFYEQYF